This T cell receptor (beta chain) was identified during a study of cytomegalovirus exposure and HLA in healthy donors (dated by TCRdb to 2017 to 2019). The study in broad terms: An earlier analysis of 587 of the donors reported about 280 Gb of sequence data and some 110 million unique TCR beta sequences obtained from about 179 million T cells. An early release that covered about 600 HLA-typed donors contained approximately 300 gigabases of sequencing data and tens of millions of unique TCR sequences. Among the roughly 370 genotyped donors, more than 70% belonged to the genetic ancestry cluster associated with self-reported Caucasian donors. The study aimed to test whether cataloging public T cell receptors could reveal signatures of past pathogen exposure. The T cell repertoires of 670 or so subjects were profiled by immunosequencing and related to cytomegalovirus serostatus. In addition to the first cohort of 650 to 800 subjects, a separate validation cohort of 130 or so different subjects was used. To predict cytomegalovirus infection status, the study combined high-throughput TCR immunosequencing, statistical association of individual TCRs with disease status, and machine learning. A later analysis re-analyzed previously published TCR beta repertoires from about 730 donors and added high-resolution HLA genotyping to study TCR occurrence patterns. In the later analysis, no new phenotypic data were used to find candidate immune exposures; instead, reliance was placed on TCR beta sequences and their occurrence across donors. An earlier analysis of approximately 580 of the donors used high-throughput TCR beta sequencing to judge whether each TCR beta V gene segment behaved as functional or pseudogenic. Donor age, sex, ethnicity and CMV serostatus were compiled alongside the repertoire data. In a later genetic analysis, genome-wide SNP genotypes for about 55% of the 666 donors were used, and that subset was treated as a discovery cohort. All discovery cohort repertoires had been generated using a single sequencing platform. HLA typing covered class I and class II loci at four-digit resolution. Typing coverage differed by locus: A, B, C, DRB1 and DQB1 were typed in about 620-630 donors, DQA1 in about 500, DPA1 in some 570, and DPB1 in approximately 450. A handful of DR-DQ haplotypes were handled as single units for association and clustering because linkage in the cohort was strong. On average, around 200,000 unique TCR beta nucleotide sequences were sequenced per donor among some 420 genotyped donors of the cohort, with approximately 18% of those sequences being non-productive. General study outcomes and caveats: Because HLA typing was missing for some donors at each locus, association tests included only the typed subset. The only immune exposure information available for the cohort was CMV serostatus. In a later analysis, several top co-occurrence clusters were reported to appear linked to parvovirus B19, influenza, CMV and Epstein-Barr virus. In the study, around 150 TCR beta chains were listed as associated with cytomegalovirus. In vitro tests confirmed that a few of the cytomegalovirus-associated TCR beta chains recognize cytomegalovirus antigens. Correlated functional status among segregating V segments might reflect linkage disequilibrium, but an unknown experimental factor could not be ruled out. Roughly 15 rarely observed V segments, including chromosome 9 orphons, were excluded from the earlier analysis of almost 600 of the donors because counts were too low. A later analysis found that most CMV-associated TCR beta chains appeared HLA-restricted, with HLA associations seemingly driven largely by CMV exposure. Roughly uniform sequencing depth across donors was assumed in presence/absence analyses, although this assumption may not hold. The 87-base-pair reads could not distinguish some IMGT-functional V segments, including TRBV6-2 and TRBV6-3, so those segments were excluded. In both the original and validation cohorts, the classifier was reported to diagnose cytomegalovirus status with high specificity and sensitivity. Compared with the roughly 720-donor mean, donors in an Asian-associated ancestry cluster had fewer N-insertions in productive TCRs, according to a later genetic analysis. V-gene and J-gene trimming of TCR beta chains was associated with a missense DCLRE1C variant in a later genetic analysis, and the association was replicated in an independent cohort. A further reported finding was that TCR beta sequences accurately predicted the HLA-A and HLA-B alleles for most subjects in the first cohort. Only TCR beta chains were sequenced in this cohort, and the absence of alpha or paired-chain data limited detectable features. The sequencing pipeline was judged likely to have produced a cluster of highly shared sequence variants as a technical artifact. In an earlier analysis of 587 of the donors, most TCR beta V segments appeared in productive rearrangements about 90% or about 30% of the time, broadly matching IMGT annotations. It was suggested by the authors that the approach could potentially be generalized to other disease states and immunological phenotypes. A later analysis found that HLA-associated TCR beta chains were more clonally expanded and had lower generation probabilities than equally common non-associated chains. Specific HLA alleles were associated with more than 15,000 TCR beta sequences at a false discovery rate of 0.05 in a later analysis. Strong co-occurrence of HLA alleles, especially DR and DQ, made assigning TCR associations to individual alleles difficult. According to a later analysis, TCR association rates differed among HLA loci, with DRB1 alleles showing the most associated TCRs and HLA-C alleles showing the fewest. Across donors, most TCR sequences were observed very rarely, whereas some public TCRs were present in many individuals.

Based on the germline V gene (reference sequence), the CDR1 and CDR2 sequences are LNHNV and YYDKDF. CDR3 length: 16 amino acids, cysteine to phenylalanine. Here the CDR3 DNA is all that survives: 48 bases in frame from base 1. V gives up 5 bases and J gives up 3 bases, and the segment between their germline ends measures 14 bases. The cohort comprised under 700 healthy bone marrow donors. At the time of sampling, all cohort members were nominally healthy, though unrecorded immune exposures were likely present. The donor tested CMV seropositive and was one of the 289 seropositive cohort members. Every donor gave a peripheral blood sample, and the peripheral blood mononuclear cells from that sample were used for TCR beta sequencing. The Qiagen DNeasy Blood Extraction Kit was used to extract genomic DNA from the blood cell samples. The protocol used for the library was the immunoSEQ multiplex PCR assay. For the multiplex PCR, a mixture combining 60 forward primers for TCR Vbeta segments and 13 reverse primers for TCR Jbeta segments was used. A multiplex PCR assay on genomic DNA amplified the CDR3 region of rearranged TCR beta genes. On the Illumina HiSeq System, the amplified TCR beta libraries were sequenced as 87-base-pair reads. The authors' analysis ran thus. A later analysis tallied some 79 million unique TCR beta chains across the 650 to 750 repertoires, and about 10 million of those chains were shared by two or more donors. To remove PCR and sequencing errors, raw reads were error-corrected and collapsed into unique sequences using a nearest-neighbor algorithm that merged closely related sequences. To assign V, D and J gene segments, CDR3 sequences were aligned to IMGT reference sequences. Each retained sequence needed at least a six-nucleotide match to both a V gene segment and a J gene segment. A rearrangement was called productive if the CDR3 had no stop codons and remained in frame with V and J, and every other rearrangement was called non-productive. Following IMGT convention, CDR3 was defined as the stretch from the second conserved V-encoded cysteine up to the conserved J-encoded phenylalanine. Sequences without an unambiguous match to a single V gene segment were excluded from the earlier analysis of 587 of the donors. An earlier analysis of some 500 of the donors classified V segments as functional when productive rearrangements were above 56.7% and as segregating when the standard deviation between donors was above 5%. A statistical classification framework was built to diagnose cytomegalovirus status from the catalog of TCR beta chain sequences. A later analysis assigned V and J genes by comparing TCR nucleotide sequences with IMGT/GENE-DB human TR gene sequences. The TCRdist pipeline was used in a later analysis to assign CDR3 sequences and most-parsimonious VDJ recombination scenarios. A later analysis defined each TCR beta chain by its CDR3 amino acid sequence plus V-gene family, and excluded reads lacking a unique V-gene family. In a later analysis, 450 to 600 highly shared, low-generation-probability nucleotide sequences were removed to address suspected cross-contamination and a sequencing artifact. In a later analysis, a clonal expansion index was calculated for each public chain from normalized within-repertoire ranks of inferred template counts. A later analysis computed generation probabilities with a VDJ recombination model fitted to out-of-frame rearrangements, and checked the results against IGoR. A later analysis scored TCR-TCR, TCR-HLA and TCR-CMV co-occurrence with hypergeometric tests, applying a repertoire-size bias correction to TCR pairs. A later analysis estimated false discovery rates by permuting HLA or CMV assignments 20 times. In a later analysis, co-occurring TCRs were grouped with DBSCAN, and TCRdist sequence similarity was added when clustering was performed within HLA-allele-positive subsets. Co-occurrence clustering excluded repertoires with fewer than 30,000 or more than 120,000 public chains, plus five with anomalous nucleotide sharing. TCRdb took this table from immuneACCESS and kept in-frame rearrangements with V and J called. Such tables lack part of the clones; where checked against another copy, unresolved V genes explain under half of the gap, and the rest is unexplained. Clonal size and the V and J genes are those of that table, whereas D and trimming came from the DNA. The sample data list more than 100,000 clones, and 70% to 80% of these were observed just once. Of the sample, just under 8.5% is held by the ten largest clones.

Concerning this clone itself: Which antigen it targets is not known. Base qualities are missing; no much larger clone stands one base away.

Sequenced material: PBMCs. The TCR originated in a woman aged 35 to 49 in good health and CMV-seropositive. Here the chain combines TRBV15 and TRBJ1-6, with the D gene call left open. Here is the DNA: TGTGCCACCAGCGATGACCGTGGGCACTATAATTCACCCCTCCACTTT. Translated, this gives CATSDDRGHYNSPLHF.